This T cell receptor beta chain stems from a study of T cells in tumors after PD-1 blockade. In the study overall: Daily vismodegib 150 mg continued in a subset of anti-PD-1-treated patients.

Genomic DNA template from tumor biopsies or peripheral blood, 616 ng to 6,004 ng input. This clone was recorded a few times. The repertoire was sequenced with immunoSEQ multiplex PCR; TCRdb's copy has only in-frame clones and lacks some. The sample yields 20,000 to 25,000 clones, just under 80% seen once. The sample here was PBMCs, taken before anti-PD-1 treatment. This TCR was sampled from a human donor with basal cell carcinoma.

The CDR3 reads CASSVDQGGYNEQFF. In DNA, the CDR3 is TGTGCCAGCAGCGTAGACCAGGGGGGATACAATGAGCAGTTCTTC. The gene calls are TRBV9 and TRBJ2-1; tentatively, D is TRBD1 (7 bases). With 0 bases removed from V and 4 bases from J, the gap between germline ends came to 11 bases. The CDR3 is made up of 15 amino acids. Germline CDR1 SGDLS, CDR2 YYNGEE.